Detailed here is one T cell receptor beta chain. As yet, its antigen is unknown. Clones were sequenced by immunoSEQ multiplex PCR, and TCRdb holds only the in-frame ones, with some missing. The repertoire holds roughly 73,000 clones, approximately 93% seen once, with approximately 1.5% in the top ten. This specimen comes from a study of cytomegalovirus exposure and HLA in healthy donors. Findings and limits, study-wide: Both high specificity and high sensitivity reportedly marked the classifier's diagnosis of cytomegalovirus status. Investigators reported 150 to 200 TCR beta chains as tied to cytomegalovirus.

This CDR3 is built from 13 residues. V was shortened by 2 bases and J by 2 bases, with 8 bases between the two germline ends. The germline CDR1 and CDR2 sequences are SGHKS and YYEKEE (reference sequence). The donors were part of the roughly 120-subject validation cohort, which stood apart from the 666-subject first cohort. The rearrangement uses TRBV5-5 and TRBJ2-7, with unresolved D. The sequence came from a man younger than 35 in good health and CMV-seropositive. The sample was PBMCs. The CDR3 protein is CASSFGSAYEQYF. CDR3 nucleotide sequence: TGTGCCAGCAGCTTCGGGTCCGCCTACGAGCAGTACTTC.